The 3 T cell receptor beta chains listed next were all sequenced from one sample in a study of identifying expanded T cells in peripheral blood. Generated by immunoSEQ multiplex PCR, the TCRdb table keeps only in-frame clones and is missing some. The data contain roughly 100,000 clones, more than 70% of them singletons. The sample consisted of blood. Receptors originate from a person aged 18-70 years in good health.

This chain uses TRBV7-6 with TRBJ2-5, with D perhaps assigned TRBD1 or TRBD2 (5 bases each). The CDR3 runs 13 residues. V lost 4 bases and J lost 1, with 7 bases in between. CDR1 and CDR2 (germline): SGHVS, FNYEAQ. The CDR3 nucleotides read TGTGCCAGCAGCTGGGGGTCCCAAGAGACCCAGTACTTC. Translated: CASSWGSQETQYF.

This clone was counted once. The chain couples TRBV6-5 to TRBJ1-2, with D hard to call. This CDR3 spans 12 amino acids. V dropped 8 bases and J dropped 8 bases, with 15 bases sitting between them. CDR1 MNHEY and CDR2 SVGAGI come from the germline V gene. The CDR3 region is CASANWGEGYTF. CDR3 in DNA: TGTGCCAGCGCGAATTGGGGTGAAGGCTACACCTTC.

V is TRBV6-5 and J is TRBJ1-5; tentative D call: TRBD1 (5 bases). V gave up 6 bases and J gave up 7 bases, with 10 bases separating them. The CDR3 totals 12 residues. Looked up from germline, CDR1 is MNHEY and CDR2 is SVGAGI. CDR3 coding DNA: TGTGCCAGCAGCGGACAAAGACAGCCCCAGCATTTT. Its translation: CASSGQRQPQHF.